The 20 T cell receptor beta chains given below trace back to one sample, sequenced in a study of control samples from healthy donors and cancer patients. Clones were sequenced by immunoSEQ multiplex PCR, and TCRdb holds only the in-frame ones, with some missing. The table has fewer than 200,000 clones, around 90% seen once; the top ten hold about 1.4%. The sequenced sample was blood. The source is a woman between 45 and 60 years old in good health.

The J gene is TRBJ2-3, the V gene TRBV5-4; D not resolved. This CDR3 has 15 amino acids. V lost 0 bases to trimming and J lost 6 bases, with 14 bases between them. CDR1 and CDR2 (germline): SGHNT, YYREEE (reference sequence). This chain's CDR3 is CASSLGLRASDTQYF. CDR3 nucleotides: TGTGCCAGCAGCTTGGGGCTAAGGGCCTCGGATACGCAGTATTTT.

This clone was counted once. The gene calls are TRBV4-2 and TRBJ1-2; no definite D call. The V gene's germline CDR1 is LGHNA and CDR2 YNFKEQ. The CDR3 is 15 residues long. Deletions cut 0 bases from V and 5 bases from J, with 13 bases between. The DNA for the CDR3 is TGTGCCAGCAGCCAAGATATGGCGGCGTTTTATGGCTACACCTTC. It yields the protein CASSQDMAAFYGYTF.

This clone was detected only once. V and J are TRBV11-2 and TRBJ1-2; 12 bases are a match to TRBD1. The CDR3 covers 17 residues. Germline V gene data show CDR1 as SGHAT and CDR2 as FQNNGV. The trim removed 6 bases at V and 0 bases at J, leaving 8 bases unmatched. The CDR3 sequence is CASRRPGQGAPNYGYTF. The CDR3 nucleotides are TGTGCCAGCAGGAGACCGGGACAGGGGGCTCCTAACTATGGCTACACCTTC.

The chain combines TRBV7-9 with TRBJ2-5, with 13 bases lining up with TRBD2. The V segment lost 2 bases and the J segment 5 bases; nucleotides outside the gene matches: 5. The CDR3 has 16 residues. Germline assignment: CDR1 SEHNR and CDR2 FQNEAQ (reference sequence). For the CDR3, the DNA is TGTGCCAGCAGCTTAACTAGCGGGAGGGGAGGCGAGACCCAGTACTTC. Translating gives CASSLTSGRGGETQYF.

This clone was detected only a few times. The CDR3 spells CASTWGKEQFF. Written as DNA, the CDR3 is TGTGCCAGCACCTGGGGAAAGGAGCAGTTCTTC. V usage is TRBV12-3 or TRBV12-4 and J usage is TRBJ2-1; D is uncertain. The CDR3 covers 11 residues. V was shortened by 7 bases and J by 10 bases, with 11 bases between the two germline ends.

J is TRBJ2-7 and V is TRBV5-6; D is perhaps TRBD2 (5 bases). The CDR3 contains 14 residues. The V end was cut by 0 bases, the J end by 4 bases, with 11 bases between. CDR1 is SGHDT and CDR2 is YYEEEE in the germline V gene. In DNA, the CDR3 is TGTGCCAGCAGCTTGGCGGGGAAGGAATACGAGCAGTACTTC. Residues: CASSLAGKEYEQYF.

Note on this clone: The junction shows a germline mismatch at one end, possibly a read error. V is TRBV6-1 and J is TRBJ1-5; D perhaps matches TRBD1 (6 bases). The CDR3 has 13 residues. Germline CDR1 reads MNHNS; CDR2 reads SASEGT. The CDR3 loop is CASSEARGQPQHF. The CDR3 nucleotides are TGTGCCAGCAGCGAAGCCAGGGGTCAGCCCCAGCATTTT.

Here the CDR3 DNA reads TGTGCCAGCAGTTTAGCCACTGGAAACACCATATATTTT. This translates into CASSLATGNTIYF. The rearrangement links TRBV12-3 or TRBV12-4 to TRBJ1-3; no definite D call. The CDR3 sequence is 13 residues long. V lost 0 bases and J lost 2, with 2 bases in between.

The chain carries TRBV10-3 and TRBJ2-2, with TRBD2 as a possible D gene (6 bases). The CDR3 runs 14 residues. Looked up from germline, CDR1 is ENHRY and CDR2 is SYGVKD. V was pared by 6 bases and J by 4 bases, with 12 bases between. The CDR3 protein is CAISPREVTGELFF. As DNA, the CDR3 is TGTGCCATCAGCCCGAGGGAGGTCACCGGGGAGCTGTTTTTT.

The chain carries TRBV5-5 and TRBJ2-3; TRBD2 aligns across 9 bases. The CDR3 length is 17 residues. V shed 4 bases and J 2 bases; nucleotides not matched to a gene: 11. Germline V gene sequence: CDR1 SGHKS, CDR2 YYEKEE (reference sequence). The DNA for the CDR3 is TGTGCCAGCAGCGCAGCACCGACTAGCGGAAACACAGATACGCAGTATTTT. Protein sequence: CASSAAPTSGNTDTQYF.

There are a few counts of this clone. The chain joins TRBV6-5 to TRBJ1-6; 7 nucleotides line up with TRBD1. CDR3 size: 14 residues. Germline V gene data show CDR1 as MNHEY and CDR2 as SVGAGI. Unmatched junction bases numbered 3, after V lost 4 bases and J lost 6 bases. This CDR3 reads CASSFTGVNSPLHF. The CDR3 DNA sequence: TGTGCCAGCAGTTTCACAGGGGTTAATTCACCCCTCCACTTT.

This chain uses TRBV5-8 with TRBJ2-4; D not resolved. Germline V gene lookup returns CDR1 SGHTS and CDR2 YDEGEE. Trimming took off 2 bases at V and 6 bases at J, with 12 bases between the two ends. The CDR3 totals 14 residues. The DNA of the CDR3 is TGTGCCAGCAGCTTATTGAGGAGACCAAACATTCAGTACTTC. The encoded protein is CASSLLRRPNIQYF.

This clone has just a few counts. The chain has TRBV7-3 and TRBJ2-2; D uncertain. The CDR3 has 12 amino acids. The V gene lost 8 bases and the J gene lost 4 bases, with 8 bases spanning the gap. Germline V CDR1 and CDR2: SGHTA, FQGTGA. CDR3 sequence: CASGSGTGELFF. Here the CDR3 DNA reads TGTGCCAGCGGAAGTGGCACCGGGGAGCTGTTTTTT.

The J gene is TRBJ1-6, the V gene TRBV6-5, with D perhaps TRBD1 (6 bases). The V end lost 6 bases, the J end lost 9 bases, and 18 bases lay between the germline ends. CDR3 length: 15 amino acids. CDR1 and CDR2 (germline): MNHEY, SVGAGI. This CDR3 is CASSRPGARGSPLHF. The CDR3 DNA reads TGTGCCAGCAGCCGCCCAGGAGCCAGGGGTTCACCCCTCCACTTT.

The chain carries TRBV6-2 or TRBV6-3 and TRBJ2-3, with 7 bases lining up with TRBD2. J was trimmed by 9 bases and V by 0 bases; bases with no gene match: 6. The length of the CDR3 is 14 residues. Per the germline V gene, CDR1 is MNHEY and CDR2 is SVGEGT. The CDR3: CASSYSGTTITQYF. The CDR3 DNA reads TGTGCCAGCAGTTACTCTGGGACTACCATCACGCAGTATTTT.

Only one count was recorded for this clone. One end of the junction fails to match germline, which may point to a read error. This CDR3 is also generated by other DNA sequences in the sample. This chain links TRBV24-1 with TRBJ1-1, with D possibly TRBD1 on 6 matching bases. In germline, CDR1 is KGHDR, CDR2 SFDVKD. CDR3 length: 15 amino acids. CDR3 bases: TGTGCCACCAGTGATGTCACAGGGAGGGGGACTGAAGCCTTCTTT. It codes for CATSDVTGRGTEAFF.

This clone was seen just once. This chain links TRBV5-6 with TRBJ1-3, with a weak D call TRBD1 (5 bases). CDR3 length equals 14 residues. Germline assignment: CDR1 SGHDT and CDR2 YYEEEE. The germline V and J ends were trimmed by 3 bases and 10 bases, with 17 bases remaining between them. The CDR3 region has the DNA TGTGCCAGCAGCTCAAAGCAGGCAGGGTTGACCATATATTTT. Its translation: CASSSKQAGLTIYF.

The V gene is TRBV7-3, the J gene TRBJ1-1; 9 positions match TRBD1. Germline CDR1 SGHTA, CDR2 FQGTGA. Unmatched junction bases numbered 21, after V lost 5 bases and J lost 11 bases. The CDR3 has 17 residues. CDR3 nucleotides: TGTGCCAGCAGCCCAGAAGGAATCCCCGGGACAGGGTCTAGGGCTTTCTTT. It specifies CASSPEGIPGTGSRAFF.

The CDR3 nucleotides are TGTGCCAGCAGTTCGGAATACTACGAGCAGTACTTC. Protein: CASSSEYYEQYF. V usage is TRBV6-2 or TRBV6-3 and J usage is TRBJ2-7, with D uncertain. The CDR3 is 12 amino acids. V was trimmed by 4 bases and J by 3 bases, leaving 7 bases between them. The germline V gene encodes CDR1 MNHEY and CDR2 SVGEGT.

DNA for the CDR3: TGTGCCTCTTCATTGGTTTCTGGAAACACCATATATTTT. The encoded protein is CASSLVSGNTIYF. The V call is TRBV25-1, the J call TRBJ1-3; D is unresolved. This CDR3 comprises 13 residues. The V end lost 11 bases, the J end lost 1 base, and 12 bases lay between the germline ends. Germline CDR1 MGHDK, CDR2 SYGVNS.